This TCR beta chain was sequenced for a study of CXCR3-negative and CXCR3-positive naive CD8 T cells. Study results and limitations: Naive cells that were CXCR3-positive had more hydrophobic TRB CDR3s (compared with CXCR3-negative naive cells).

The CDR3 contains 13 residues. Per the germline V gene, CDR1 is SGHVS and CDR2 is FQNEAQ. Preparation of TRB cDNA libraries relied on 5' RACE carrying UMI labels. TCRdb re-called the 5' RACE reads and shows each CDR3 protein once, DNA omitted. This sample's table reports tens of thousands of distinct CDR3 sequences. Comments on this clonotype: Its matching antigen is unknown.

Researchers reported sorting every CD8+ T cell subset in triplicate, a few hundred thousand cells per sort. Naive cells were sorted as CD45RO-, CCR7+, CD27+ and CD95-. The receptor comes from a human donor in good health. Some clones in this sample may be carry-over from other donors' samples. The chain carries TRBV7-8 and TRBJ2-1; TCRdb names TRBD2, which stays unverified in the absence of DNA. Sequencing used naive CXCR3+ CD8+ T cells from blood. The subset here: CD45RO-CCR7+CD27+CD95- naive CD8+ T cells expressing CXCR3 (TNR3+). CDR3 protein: CASSVGLFNEQFF.